A selection of T cell receptor beta chains follows, all from one sample in a study of blood T cell repertoires in COVID-19. TCRdb's copy holds only in-frame clones and misses some; the assay was immunoSEQ multiplex PCR. The sample contains 120,000 to 150,000 clones, approximately 90% of which appear only once. The sample consisted of peripheral blood. The receptors stem from a human donor in a cohort sampled during active COVID-19. Each CDR3 is given with its conserved first and last residue. The order of the fields is V gene, clone size, D gene, J gene, CDR3 protein, CDR3 DNA. D genes are given only for firm matches. Where a row states a size, it is once, few, many or the class of an expanded clone; other rows omit it.

TRBV15	.	.	TRBJ1-6	CATSRNGYNSPLHF	TGTGCCACCAGCAGAAACGGGTATAATTCACCCCTCCACTTT
TRBV28	.	.	TRBJ2-7	CASSLGRIFYEQYF	TGTGCCAGCAGTTTGGGGCGGATTTTTTACGAGCAGTACTTC
TRBV4-3	.	TRBD2	TRBJ2-1	CASSQDTAGGWNEQFF	TGCGCCAGCAGCCAAGATACAGCGGGGGGCTGGAATGAGCAGTTCTTC
TRBV4-3	.	.	TRBJ1-1	CASSQTPDSSAFF	TGCGCCAGCAGCCAAACCCCGGACTCGTCAGCTTTCTTT
TRBV18	.	.	TRBJ1-2	CASSPSDRPSDYGYTF	TGTGCCAGCTCACCATCCGACAGGCCCAGTGACTATGGCTACACCTTC
TRBV5-8	.	TRBD1	TRBJ2-1	CASSKRQGDSYNEQFF	TGTGCCAGCAGCAAAAGACAGGGTGACTCCTACAATGAGCAGTTCTTC
TRBV7-9	.	TRBD2	TRBJ2-1	CASTISGGAFNEQFF	TGTGCCAGCACCATTAGCGGGGGGGCTTTTAATGAGCAGTTCTTC
TRBV6-2/TRBV6-3	.	.	TRBJ1-2	CASSYSTGGGTF	TGTGCCAGCAGTTACTCGACAGGCGGGGGGACCTTC
TRBV7-2	.	.	TRBJ2-3	CASSFRGRGTGTDTQYF	TGTGCCAGCAGCTTTAGAGGGCGGGGAACGGGCACAGATACGCAGTATTTT
TRBV7-8	.	TRBD1	TRBJ2-7	CASSLVLDRAFYEQYF	TGTGCCAGCAGCTTAGTGCTGGACAGGGCATTCTACGAGCAGTACTTC
TRBV29-1	.	.	TRBJ2-1	CSVLPIAVSSYNEQFF	TGCAGCGTGCTTCCCATAGCGGTTAGCTCCTACAATGAGCAGTTCTTC
TRBV5-1	.	TRBD1	TRBJ1-1	CASSPGQGLNTEAFF	TGCGCCAGCAGCCCGGGACAGGGCTTGAACACTGAAGCTTTCTTT
TRBV5-1	.	TRBD2	TRBJ2-3	CASSFSGVNTDTQYF	TGCGCCAGCAGCTTTAGCGGGGTTAACACAGATACGCAGTATTTT
TRBV11-2	.	TRBD1	TRBJ1-6	CASSLEAGQANSPLHF	TGTGCCAGCAGCTTAGAAGCAGGACAGGCTAATTCACCCCTCCACTTT
TRBV5-1	.	.	TRBJ1-6	CASSSETPDSRVTLHF	TGCGCCAGCAGCTCGGAAACCCCGGACAGTCGAGTAACCCTCCACTTT
TRBV2	.	.	TRBJ1-1	CASSERSKNTEAFF	TGTGCCAGCAGTGAACGGTCAAAAAACACTGAAGCTTTCTTT
TRBV20-1	.	TRBD2	TRBJ2-2	CSASPAGGDTGELFF	TGCAGTGCTAGTCCGGCGGGGGGCGACACCGGGGAGCTGTTTTTT
TRBV7-3	.	TRBD1	TRBJ2-1	CASSRGQGINEQFF	TGTGCCAGCAGCCGCGGACAGGGTATCAATGAGCAGTTCTTC
TRBV5-1	.	.	TRBJ2-1	CASSFRGSNEQFF	TGCGCCAGCAGCTTTCGGGGGTCCAATGAGCAGTTCTTC
TRBV5-1	.	.	TRBJ2-4	CASSLESLDIQYF	TGCGCCAGCAGCTTGGAATCCCTCGACATTCAGTACTTC
TRBV9	.	.	TRBJ2-3	CASSKSGTPRFADTQYF	TGTGCCAGCAGCAAATCCGGGACTCCGCGGTTCGCGGATACGCAGTATTTT
TRBV7-9	few	TRBD1	TRBJ1-2	CASSPKGAYGYTF	TGTGCCAGCAGCCCTAAGGGGGCCTATGGCTACACCTTC
TRBV5-8	.	.	TRBJ1-1	CASSLGGQNEAFF	TGTGCCAGCAGCTTGGGTGGACAGAATGAAGCTTTCTTT
TRBV2	.	.	TRBJ1-2	CASIEQARGYTF	TGTGCCAGCATTGAACAGGCCCGTGGCTACACCTTC
TRBV12-3/TRBV12-4	.	TRBD2	TRBJ2-7	CASIRGEGYEQYF	TGTGCCAGCATCCGCGGGGAGGGCTACGAGCAGTACTTC
TRBV13	.	TRBD1	TRBJ1-2	CASSLDRVDGYTF	TGTGCCAGCAGTTTGGACAGGGTGGATGGCTACACCTTC
TRBV18	.	TRBD1	TRBJ2-1	CASSENRDREQFF	TGTGCCAGCTCAGAAAACCGGGACAGGGAGCAGTTCTTC
TRBV4-3	.	TRBD1	TRBJ1-3	CASRPDRGLGNTIYF	TGCGCCAGCAGACCTGACAGGGGGCTCGGAAACACCATATATTTT
TRBV2	.	.	TRBJ2-3	CATKHLLGDSTDTQYF	TGTGCCACCAAGCACCTCCTAGGGGATAGCACAGATACGCAGTATTTT
TRBV10-3	.	.	TRBJ1-4	CAISELGANEKLFF	TGTGCCATCAGTGAATTGGGAGCTAATGAAAAACTGTTTTTT
TRBV18	.	.	TRBJ2-3	CASSPVGGRSDTQYF	TGTGCCAGCTCACCAGTGGGGGGGCGATCAGATACGCAGTATTTT
TRBV7-2	.	.	TRBJ1-5	CASSLASGGEVPQHF	TGTGCCAGCAGCTTAGCCTCGGGGGGCGAGGTCCCCCAGCATTTT
TRBV6-2/TRBV6-3	once	TRBD1	TRBJ1-2	CASSLRRGQDYGYTF	TGTGCCAGCAGTCTGAGAAGGGGGCAGGACTATGGCTACACCTTC
TRBV25-1	.	TRBD1	TRBJ1-1	CATKDGTGDTEAFF	TGTGCCACCAAGGACGGGACAGGGGACACTGAAGCTTTCTTT
TRBV27	.	.	TRBJ1-6	CASSFSGSPLHF	TGTGCCAGCAGTTTCTCGGGATCACCCCTCCACTTT
TRBV18	.	TRBD2	TRBJ2-1	CASSPRGGSNNEQFF	TGTGCCAGCTCACCACGGGGGGGGTCGAACAATGAGCAGTTCTTC
TRBV5-1	.	.	TRBJ2-2	CASSLKWQGNTGELFF	TGCGCCAGCAGCTTGAAGTGGCAGGGGAACACCGGGGAGCTGTTTTTT